This T cell receptor beta chain is from a study of CD8+ T cells in alopecia areata (dated by TCRdb to between 2018 and 2020). For context, the study as a whole: The treated patients, all with moderate-to-severe alopecia areata, were enrolled in an open-label pilot trial of oral tofacitinib given at 5 to 10 mg twice daily. TCRbeta CDR3 regions were amplified by immunoSEQ multiplex PCR using 35 Vbeta forward and 13 Jbeta reverse primers. Human TCRbeta sequencing covered scalp tissue and sorted CD4+ and CD8+ peripheral blood T cells from patchy and totalis/universalis alopecia areata patients and healthy controls. For the treated patients, the SALT score, which quantifies what percentage of scalp surface area is affected, served as the measure of disease severity. RNA came from the PAXgene miRNA kit for fixed scalp, the miRNeasy kit for PBMCs, and the RNeasy kit for mouse skin. To study T cell clonal expansion in alopecia areata, the researchers applied high-throughput TCRbeta sequencing to both the C3H/HeJ mouse model and human patients. Tofacitinib-treated patients had biopsies at baseline and at 4 and 24 weeks of treatment, with a later scalp biopsy in several patients. Scalp clonality was compared among normal scalp (n=4), patchy alopecia areata scalp (n=8), and alopecia totalis/universalis scalp (n=8). Tofacitinib was administered for 6 to 18 months, and 6 months of follow-up off drug were then conducted to assess delayed response and recurrence. What the study reported, not specific to this receptor: Compared with normal scalp, lesional scalp, particularly in alopecia totalis/universalis, had higher clonality and more expanded CD8+ clones, which suggests antigenic drive. Because the treated cohort was small and included a single nonresponder, larger studies are needed to assess links between baseline CD8+ expansion and response. During tofacitinib treatment, many expanded lesional clones stuck around in both scalp and blood, and this persistence may partly explain why relapse happens after treatment is stopped. Shared TCR sequences between patients were less evident than in mice, which may be partly attributable to HLA diversity in the patient population. Tofacitinib significantly lowered scalp clonality and the number of expanded CD8+ clones among the top 100 scalp clones. Unlike mouse skin, which is dominated by gammadelta T cells, normal human skin has resident alphabeta T cells that are also sequenced, and this complicates analysis of the scalp TCR repertoire.

At the junction V is shortened by 6 bases and J by 9 bases, with 11 bases in between. The CDR3 sequence holds 11 residues, the cysteine and phenylalanine included. The kept DNA is CDR3 alone, 33 bases in frame from the first base. The germline V gene sets CDR1 to SNHLY and CDR2 to FYNNEI. Preparation of the library involved the immunoSEQ multiplex PCR assay. RNA was extracted from all samples and reverse transcribed into cDNA as template for TCR sequencing. SuperScript III was used for first-strand cDNA synthesis, primed with a 2:1 mix of oligo-dT and random hexamers. A synthetic immune receptor repertoire was used to assess amplification bias, and residual bias was removed computationally. Concerning the study's data processing: Raw reads were preprocessed for error removal, and CDR3 was defined according to IMGT conventions as running from the conserved cysteine to phenylalanine. Clonality was calculated as 1 minus Shannon entropy normalized by log2 of the number of productive unique TCRs. Whether each scalp clone was CD4 or CD8 was inferred by checking scalp TCRbeta sequences against the CD4 and CD8 repertoires from sorted blood. The table comes from immuneACCESS by way of TCRdb, which keeps in-frame sequences with V and J called. Part of the clones is missing from these tables; in studies checked, under half for an unresolved V gene and the rest for unknown reasons. The D gene and trimming were derived from the DNA, and the V and J assignments and clone size from that table. This sample lists approximately 100,000 clones; about 61% were detected once. Over 15% of the sample comes from the top ten.

Reading the label with the study, this specimen's treatment or condition is: oral pan-JAK inhibitor, 5-10 mg twice daily. Lesional scalp punch biopsies and peripheral blood were obtained from alopecia areata patients. PBMCs were isolated by density centrifugation and stained for CD3, CD4 and CD8, after which CD4+ and CD8+ T cells were sorted on a FACSAria. Of note for this clone: What this receptor recognizes is not known. Base-call qualities are not available, and no considerably larger clone is one nucleotide away.

The rearrangement combines TRBV2 with TRBJ1-2; the D segment cannot be called with confidence. Sample: CD8+ T cells sorted from blood, taken around week 55, from a patient treated with tofacitinib. This TCR was sampled from a human donor with alopecia areata. Here the CDR3 is given as CASRESGSYTF. DNA sequence: TGTGCCAGCAGGGAATCGGGCAGCTACACCTTC.